Listed below are T cell receptor beta chains from one sample, sequenced in a study of T cells in Graves' hyperthyroidism and ophthalmopathy. TCRdb re-called the multiplex PCR reads with MiXCR, one entry per CDR3 protein. The table has 350,000 or so distinct CDR3 sequences, over 15% seen once. The source material was blood. The origin of the receptors is a woman aged 40 to 50 with Graves' ophthalmopathy. Both conserved end residues are part of each CDR3. The D gene is left open where the match is weak. Part of the rows lack a size; the others show once, few, many or a class for expanded clones.

j_gene: TRBJ2-7
abundance: many
v_gene: TRBV6-1
d_gene: TRBD2
CDR3nt: TGTGCCAGCAGTGATGTTAGCGGGGGTGCCTACGAGCAGTACTTC
CDR3aa: CASSDVSGGAYEQYF

j_gene: TRBJ2-7
abundance: many
v_gene: TRBV20-1
d_gene: TRBD2
CDR3nt: TGCAGTGCTGAGCTAGCGGCCTACGAGCAGTACTTC
CDR3aa: CSAELAAYEQYF

j_gene: TRBJ1-2
abundance: -
v_gene: TRBV4-1
d_gene: -
CDR3nt: TGCGCCAGCAGCCAAGCCCAGGGTGGTGGCTACACCTTC
CDR3aa: CASSQAQGGGYTF

j_gene: TRBJ2-5
abundance: -
v_gene: TRBV28
d_gene: -
CDR3nt: TGTGCCAGCAGCCCTGGAGGGGGGAGGCACCACTTC
CDR3aa: CASSPGGGRHHF

j_gene: TRBJ1-1
abundance: few
v_gene: TRBV28
d_gene: -
CDR3nt: TGTGCCAGCAGTTCTCCCGGGACCAAAAAAGGAGCTTTCTTT
CDR3aa: CASSSPGTKKGAFF

j_gene: TRBJ1-1
abundance: many
v_gene: TRBV19
d_gene: -
CDR3nt: TGTGCCAGTAGGCGTCCAGGTCTGAACACTGAAGCTTTCTTT
CDR3aa: CASRRPGLNTEAFF

j_gene: TRBJ1-1
abundance: many
v_gene: TRBV5-6
d_gene: -
CDR3nt: TGTGCCAGCAGCTACTTAACCGGGACGGGGAACACTGAAGCTTTCTTT
CDR3aa: CASSYLTGTGNTEAFF

j_gene: TRBJ1-1
abundance: many
v_gene: TRBV11-1
d_gene: -
CDR3nt: TGTGCCAGCAGCTTACAGGGCCCCAAGTTGGGGGGCCGGGCTTTCTTT
CDR3aa: CASSLQGPKLGGRAFF

j_gene: TRBJ1-3
abundance: many
v_gene: TRBV19
d_gene: -
CDR3nt: TGTGCCAGTAGTATCATCCACAGCGAAGGAAACACCATATATTTT
CDR3aa: CASSIIHSEGNTIYF

j_gene: TRBJ2-2
abundance: few
v_gene: TRBV11-3
d_gene: -
CDR3nt: TGTGCCAGCAGCTTAATCTGGGGCGCGGGGGAGCTGTTTTTT
CDR3aa: CASSLIWGAGELFF

j_gene: TRBJ1-1
abundance: many
v_gene: TRBV6-1
d_gene: -
CDR3nt: TGTGCCAGCAGTGAAGAGTCGGTGAACACTGAAGCTTTCTTT
CDR3aa: CASSEESVNTEAFF

j_gene: TRBJ2-7
abundance: few
v_gene: TRBV6-1
d_gene: TRBD1
CDR3nt: TGTGCCAGCATCGGGACAGGCCTTGGGGAGCAGTACTTC
CDR3aa: CASIGTGLGEQYF